This T cell receptor (beta chain) comes out of a study of T cells after posttransplantation cyclophosphamide. V gave up 1 base and J gave up 6 bases; unmatched junction bases: 6. There are 16 residues in the CDR3. Per the germline V gene, CDR1 is SGHTA and CDR2 is FQGNSA. Sequencing used immunoSEQ multiplex PCR; TCRdb keeps in-frame clones, though not all of them. The data contain roughly 30,000 clones, about 90% of them singletons. Cells defined as naive were viable CD3+CD4+ or CD3+CD8+ and CCR7+CD45RA+CD45RO-CD95-CD27+CD28+. This receptor was obtained from a woman in her sixties or seventies in good health, CMV-negative, and a related stem cell transplant donor. Sequenced material: naive CD4+ T cells sorted from PBMCs. The V call is TRBV7-2, the J call TRBJ2-5; 12 bases match TRBD1. The CDR3 protein is CASSLDGTGGWKTQYF. As DNA, the CDR3 is TGTGCCAGCAGCTTAGACGGGACAGGGGGCTGGAAGACCCAGTACTTC.